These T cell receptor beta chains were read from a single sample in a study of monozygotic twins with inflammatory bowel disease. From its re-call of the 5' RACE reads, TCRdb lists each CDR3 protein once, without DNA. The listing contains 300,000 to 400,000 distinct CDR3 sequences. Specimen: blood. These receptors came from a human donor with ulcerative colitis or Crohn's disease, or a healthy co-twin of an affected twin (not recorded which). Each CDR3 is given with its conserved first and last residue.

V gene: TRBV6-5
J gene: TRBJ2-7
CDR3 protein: CASKGQGEDEQYF

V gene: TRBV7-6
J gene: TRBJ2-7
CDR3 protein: CASSSTEQTYEQYF

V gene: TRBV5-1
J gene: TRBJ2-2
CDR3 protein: CASSLEQGGTGELFF

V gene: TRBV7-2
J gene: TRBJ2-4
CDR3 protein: CASSLDRGLGNIQYF

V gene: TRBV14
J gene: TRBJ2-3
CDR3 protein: CASSQAGVGTDTQYF

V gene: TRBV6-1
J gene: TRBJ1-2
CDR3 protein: CASRILQGKYGYTF

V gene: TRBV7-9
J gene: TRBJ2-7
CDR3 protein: CASSSLQGYEQYF

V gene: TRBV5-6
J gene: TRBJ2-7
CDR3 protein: CASSQSDIVYEQYF

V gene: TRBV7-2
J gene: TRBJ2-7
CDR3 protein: CASSLAPSGGTYEQYF

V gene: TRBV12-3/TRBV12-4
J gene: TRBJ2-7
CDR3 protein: CASSMTKNTYEQYF

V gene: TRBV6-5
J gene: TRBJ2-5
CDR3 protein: CASSYLWTGGAGQETQYF

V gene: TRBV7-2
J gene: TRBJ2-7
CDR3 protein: CASSSRGQREQYF

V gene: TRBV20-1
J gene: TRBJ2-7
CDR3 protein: CSASPTGDYEQYF

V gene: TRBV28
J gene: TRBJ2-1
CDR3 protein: CASSSNLDSNEQFF

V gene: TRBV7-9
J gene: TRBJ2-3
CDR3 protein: CASSPGMALGSTDTQYF

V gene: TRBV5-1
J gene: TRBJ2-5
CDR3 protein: CASSSRVQGEQETQYF

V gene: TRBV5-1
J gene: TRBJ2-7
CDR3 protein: CASSPGTGEAYEQYF

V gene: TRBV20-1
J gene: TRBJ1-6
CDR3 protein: CSATQGLAYNSPLHF

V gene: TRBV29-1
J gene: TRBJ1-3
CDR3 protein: CSVERVPTGGYGNTIYF

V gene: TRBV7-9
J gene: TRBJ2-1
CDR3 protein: CASSLVTQYNEQFF

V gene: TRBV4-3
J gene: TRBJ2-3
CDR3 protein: CASSQARLAGGPDTQYF

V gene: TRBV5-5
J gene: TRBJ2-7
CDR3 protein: CASSSLAGASYEQYF

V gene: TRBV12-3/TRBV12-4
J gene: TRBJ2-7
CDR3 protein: CASSFRQTYEQYF

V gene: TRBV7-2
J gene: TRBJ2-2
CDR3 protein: CASSPRLTGELFF

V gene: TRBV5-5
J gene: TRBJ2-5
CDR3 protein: CASSLRGTGGKTQYF

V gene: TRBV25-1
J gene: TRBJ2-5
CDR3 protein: CASLGASGDGETQYF

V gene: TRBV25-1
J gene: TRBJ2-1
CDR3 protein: CASSDYADYNEQFF

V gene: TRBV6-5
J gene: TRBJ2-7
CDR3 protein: CASRLTAAGEQYF

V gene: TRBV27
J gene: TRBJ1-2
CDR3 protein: CASTEVAGTANYGYTF

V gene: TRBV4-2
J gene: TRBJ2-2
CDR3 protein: CASSPREAGDHGELFF

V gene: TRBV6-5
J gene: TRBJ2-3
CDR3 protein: CASRSTDTQYF

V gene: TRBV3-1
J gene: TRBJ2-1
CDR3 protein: CASSQVRGYNEQFF

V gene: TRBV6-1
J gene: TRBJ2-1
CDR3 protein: CASSLVGGTTYNEQFF

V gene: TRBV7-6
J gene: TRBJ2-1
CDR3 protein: CASTSSGAEYNEQFF

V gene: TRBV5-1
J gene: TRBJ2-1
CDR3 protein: CASSRGQNNEQFF

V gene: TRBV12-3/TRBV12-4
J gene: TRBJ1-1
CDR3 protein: CASSNRQGAAFF

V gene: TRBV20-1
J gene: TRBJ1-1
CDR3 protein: CSASPGTGGLLAFF

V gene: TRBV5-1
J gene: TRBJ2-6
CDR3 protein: CASSPGTGTPVTGANVLTF

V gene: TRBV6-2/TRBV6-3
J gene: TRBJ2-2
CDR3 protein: CASSRPITGELFF